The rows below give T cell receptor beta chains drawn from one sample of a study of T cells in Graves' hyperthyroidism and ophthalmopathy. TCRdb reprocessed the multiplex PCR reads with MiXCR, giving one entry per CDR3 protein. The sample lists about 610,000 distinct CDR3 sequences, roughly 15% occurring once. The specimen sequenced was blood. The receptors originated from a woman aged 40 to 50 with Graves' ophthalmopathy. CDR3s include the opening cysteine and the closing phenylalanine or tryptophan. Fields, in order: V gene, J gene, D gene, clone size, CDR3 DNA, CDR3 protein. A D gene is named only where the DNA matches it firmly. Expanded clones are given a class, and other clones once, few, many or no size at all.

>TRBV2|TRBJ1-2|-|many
TGTGCCAGCAGTGACATGGTTGGACTAAGTGGCTACACCTTC
CASSDMVGLSGYTF
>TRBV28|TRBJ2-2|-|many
TGTGCCAGCAGCATTGAGCGCGGCGGGGAGCTGTTTTTT
CASSIERGGELFF
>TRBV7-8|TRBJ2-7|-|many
TGTGCCAGCAGCTTCGACCCCTACGAGCAGTACTTC
CASSFDPYEQYF
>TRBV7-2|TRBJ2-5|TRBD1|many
TGTGCCAGCAGCTTTCTAATAGGACAGGACGGAGGGACCCAGTACTTC
CASSFLIGQDGGTQYF
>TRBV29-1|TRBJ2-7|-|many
TGCAGCGTTGAAGAGATGGGGGCGCAGAAGCAGTACTTC
CSVEEMGAQKQYF
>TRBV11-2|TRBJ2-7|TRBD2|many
TGTGCCAGCAGCTTAGGGACTAGCGGGAGCTGGGAGCAGTACTTC
CASSLGTSGSWEQYF
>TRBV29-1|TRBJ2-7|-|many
TGCAGCGTTGGTGATGGCGAGCAGTACTTC
CSVGDGEQYF
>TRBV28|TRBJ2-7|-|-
TGTGCCAGCAGTCCCATTCAGGCCTACGAGCAGTACTTC
CASSPIQAYEQYF
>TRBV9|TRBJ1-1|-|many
TGTGCCAGCAGCGTACCCGGGACTGAAGCTTTCTTT
CASSVPGTEAFF
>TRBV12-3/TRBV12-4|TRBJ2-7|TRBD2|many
TGTGCCAGCAGTTCCCTCCGACTAGCGGAGGCCTACGAGCAGTACTTC
CASSSLRLAEAYEQYF
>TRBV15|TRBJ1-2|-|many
TGTGCCACCAGCGATGCCTTAAGGAGTGGCTACACCTTC
CATSDALRSGYTF
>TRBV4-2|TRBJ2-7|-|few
TGTGCCAGCAGCCAAGGAGCGGGTTACGAGCAGTACTTC
CASSQGAGYEQYF
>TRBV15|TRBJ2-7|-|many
TGTGCCACCAGCAGCGGACACGTCTCCTACGAGCAGTACTTC
CATSSGHVSYEQYF
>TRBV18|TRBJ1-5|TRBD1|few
TGTGCCAGCTCACCATCCGGGACAGGGGACAATCAGCCCCAGCATTTT
CASSPSGTGDNQPQHF
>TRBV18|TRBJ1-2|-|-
TGTGCCAGCTCATCAAACCGGGACAACCTTAACTATGGCTACACCTTC
CASSSNRDNLNYGYTF
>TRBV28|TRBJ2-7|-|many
TGTGCCAGCCAAGTTTCCCTTCACGAGCAGTACTTC
CASQVSLHEQYF
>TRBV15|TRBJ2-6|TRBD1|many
TGTGCCACCAGCGAAGGGGGCGCTGGGGCCAACGTCCTGACTTTC
CATSEGGAGANVLTF
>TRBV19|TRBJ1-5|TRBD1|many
TGTGCCAGTACCCTCCTCGGGACAGCCTATAGCAATCAGCCCCAGCATTTT
CASTLLGTAYSNQPQHF
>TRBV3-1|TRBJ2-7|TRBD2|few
TGTGCCAGCAGCCGATCTAGCGGGAGCCCCTACGAGCAGTACTTC
CASSRSSGSPYEQYF
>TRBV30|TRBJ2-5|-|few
TGTGCCTGGAGTGTATATAAGGGAGAGACCCAGTACTTC
CAWSVYKGETQYF
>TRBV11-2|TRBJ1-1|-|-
TGTGCCAGCAGCTTAGAGTTTATGGGGAGGAACACTGAAGCTTTCTTT
CASSLEFMGRNTEAFF
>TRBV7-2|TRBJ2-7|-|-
TGTGCCAGCAGCTTTAGGGAGGAGGGAACCTACGAGCAGTACTTC
CASSFREEGTYEQYF
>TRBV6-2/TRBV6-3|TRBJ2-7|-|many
TGTGCCAGCAGTTCTAGGGGATCCCGCTACGAGCAGTACTTC
CASSSRGSRYEQYF
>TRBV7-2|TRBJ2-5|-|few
TGTGCCAGCAGCCCCCAGGTCGGGAGTGAGACCCAGTACTTC
CASSPQVGSETQYF
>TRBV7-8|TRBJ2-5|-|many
TGTGCCAGCAGCCTAGGGACCACGCCACGAGAGACCCAGTACTTC
CASSLGTTPRETQYF
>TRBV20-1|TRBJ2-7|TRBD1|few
TGCAGTGCCGGGGGGGACAGGGGTTCCCACGAGCAGTACTTC
CSAGGDRGSHEQYF